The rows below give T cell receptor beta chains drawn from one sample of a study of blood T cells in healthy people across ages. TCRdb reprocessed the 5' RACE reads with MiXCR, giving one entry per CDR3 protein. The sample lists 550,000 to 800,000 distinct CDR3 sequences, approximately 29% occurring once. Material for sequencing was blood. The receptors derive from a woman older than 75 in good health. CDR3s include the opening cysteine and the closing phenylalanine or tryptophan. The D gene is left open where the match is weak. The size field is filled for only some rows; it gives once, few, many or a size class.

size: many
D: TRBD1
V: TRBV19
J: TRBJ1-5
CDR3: CASTPGQGRFNQPQHF
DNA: TGTGCCAGTACTCCGGGACAGGGGCGCTTCAATCAGCCCCAGCATTTT

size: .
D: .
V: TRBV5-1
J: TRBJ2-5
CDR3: CASSSAGGVETQYF
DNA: TGCGCCAGCAGCTCCGCGGGCGGAGTGGAGACCCAGTACTTC

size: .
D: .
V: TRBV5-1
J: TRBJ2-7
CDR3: CASSLSPGFSYEQYF
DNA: TGCGCCAGCAGCTTGTCTCCAGGGTTCTCCTACGAGCAGTACTTC

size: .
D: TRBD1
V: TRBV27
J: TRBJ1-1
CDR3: CASTTGANTEAFF
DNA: TGTGCCAGCACGACAGGGGCGAACACTGAAGCTTTCTTT

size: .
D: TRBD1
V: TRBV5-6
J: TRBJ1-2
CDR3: CASSLTGTGGTYGYTF
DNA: TGTGCCAGCAGCTTGACCGGGACAGGGGGAACCTATGGCTACACCTTC

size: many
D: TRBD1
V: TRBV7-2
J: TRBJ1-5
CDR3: CASSPQGASNQPQHF
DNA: TGTGCCAGCAGCCCACAGGGGGCGAGCAATCAGCCCCAGCATTTT

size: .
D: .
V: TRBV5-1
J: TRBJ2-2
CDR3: CASSSGDGAQNTGELFF
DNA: TGCGCCAGCAGCAGTGGTGATGGGGCACAGAACACCGGGGAGCTGTTTTTT

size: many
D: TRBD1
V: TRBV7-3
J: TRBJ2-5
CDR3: CASTKAGTGALVPQYF
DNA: TGTGCCAGCACCAAGGCCGGGACAGGGGCCTTAGTTCCCCAGTACTTC

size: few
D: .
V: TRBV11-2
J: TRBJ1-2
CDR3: CASSFIKDPSTNYGYTF
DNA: TGTGCCAGCAGCTTTATTAAAGATCCCAGCACTAACTATGGCTACACCTTC

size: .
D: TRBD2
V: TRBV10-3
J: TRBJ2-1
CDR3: CAITGGNEQFF
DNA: TGTGCCATCACGGGGGGGAATGAGCAGTTCTTC

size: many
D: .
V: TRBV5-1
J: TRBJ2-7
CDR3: CASSLNRGRNSYEQYF
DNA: TGCGCCAGCAGCTTGAATCGTGGACGTAACTCCTACGAGCAGTACTTC

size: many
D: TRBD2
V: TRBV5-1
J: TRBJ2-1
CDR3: CASRSGGRDEQFF
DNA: TGCGCCAGCAGGTCAGGTGGGAGGGATGAGCAGTTCTTC

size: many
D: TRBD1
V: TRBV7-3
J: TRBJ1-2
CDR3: CASSAGQGHGYTF
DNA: TGTGCCAGCAGCGCCGGACAGGGACATGGCTACACCTTC

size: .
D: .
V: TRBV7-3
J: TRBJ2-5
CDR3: CASSLGWAETQYF
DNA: TGTGCCAGCAGCTTAGGATGGGCAGAGACCCAGTACTTC

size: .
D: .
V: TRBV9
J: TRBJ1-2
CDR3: CASSARDSGGYTF
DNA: TGTGCCAGCAGCGCCAGAGACAGCGGCGGCTACACCTTC

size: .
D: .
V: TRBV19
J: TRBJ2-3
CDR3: CTSSESTDTQYF
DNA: TGTACCAGTAGTGAGAGCACAGATACGCAGTATTTT

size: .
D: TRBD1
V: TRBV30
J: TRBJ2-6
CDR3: CACSIGQGVGGANVLTF
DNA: TGTGCCTGTTCTATCGGACAGGGGGTGGGAGGGGCCAACGTCCTGACTTTC

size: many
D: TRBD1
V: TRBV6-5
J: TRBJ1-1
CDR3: CASTYRGLAFF
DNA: TGTGCCAGCACATACAGGGGGTTGGCTTTCTTT

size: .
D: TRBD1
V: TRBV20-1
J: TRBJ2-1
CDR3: CSARARELGQGKVEQFF
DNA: TGCAGTGCTAGAGCGAGGGAGTTGGGACAGGGTAAGGTTGAGCAGTTCTTC

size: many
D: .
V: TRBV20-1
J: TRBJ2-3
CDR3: CSAPLGGAVTDTQYF
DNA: TGCAGTGCCCCGCTGGGGGGGGCCGTCACAGATACGCAGTATTTT

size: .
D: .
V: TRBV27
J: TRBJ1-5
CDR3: CASSPRGGLSNQPQHF
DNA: TGTGCCAGCAGTCCACGGGGGGGCCTTAGCAATCAGCCCCAGCATTTT

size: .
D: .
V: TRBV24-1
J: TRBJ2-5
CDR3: CATSDSPGGRGLSETQYF
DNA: TGTGCCACCAGTGATTCCCCGGGGGGCAGGGGGCTTTCAGAGACCCAGTACTTC

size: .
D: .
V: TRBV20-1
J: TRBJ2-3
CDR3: CSSMGLSTGDTQYF
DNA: TGCAGTTCCATGGGTCTTTCGACGGGAGATACGCAGTATTTT

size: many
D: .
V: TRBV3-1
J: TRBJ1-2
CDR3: CASSQGLLGRAEGDGYTF
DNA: TGTGCCAGCAGCCAAGGCCTCCTGGGCAGGGCGGAAGGAGATGGCTACACCTTC